One sample yielded the 26 T cell receptor beta chains listed below, sequenced in a study of CD8 T cells in ankylosing spondylitis. TCRdb reprocessed the 5' RACE reads via MiXCR and lists one record per CDR3 protein. The sample includes 120,000 to 150,000 distinct CDR3 sequences, about 8% of them seen just once. The source material was synovial fluid, either unsorted or a sorted T cell fraction (not recorded which). These receptors all come from a male donor with ankylosing spondylitis.

The V gene is TRBV12-5, the J gene TRBJ2-1, with D possibly called TRBD1 or TRBD2 (5 bases each). From germline, CDR1 is LGHNT and CDR2 FRNRAP. The CDR3 has 20 amino acids. Trimming cost V 4 bases and J 0 bases, with 25 bases left between them. CDR3 nucleotide sequence: TGTGCTAGTGGTTACCTCCGGGACGGGGAGCATGCGGTCTCCTACAATGAGCAGTTCTTC. Translation gives CASGYLRDGEHAVSYNEQFF.

The chain uses TRBV4-2 and TRBJ1-3; tentative D call: TRBD1 (5 bases). There are 17 residues in the CDR3. The germline V gene has CDR1 LGHNA and CDR2 YNFKEQ. Trimming pared 0 bases from V and 0 bases from J, leaving 12 bases between. The CDR3 loop is CASSQDITGLSGNTIYF. For the CDR3, the DNA is TGTGCCAGCAGCCAAGATATCACAGGTCTCTCTGGAAACACCATATATTTT.

The V gene is TRBV4-2, the J gene TRBJ2-7; 7 bases map to TRBD2. Trimming removed 4 bases from V and 2 bases from J; junction bases left unmatched: 11. This CDR3 has 16 residues. CDR1 is LGHNA and CDR2 is YNFKEQ in the germline V gene. Here the CDR3 DNA reads TGTGCCAGCAGCCTCGTCTCTAGCGGAACCACCTACGAGCAGTACTTC. It specifies CASSLVSSGTTYEQYF.

The chain has TRBV6-1 and TRBJ2-4; TRBD2 is a possible D gene (6 bases). There are 14 residues in the CDR3. CDR1 is MNHNS and CDR2 is SASEGT in the germline V gene. V gave up 1 base and J gave up 8 bases, with 12 bases separating them. CDR3 nucleotides: TGTGCCAGCAGTGAAGTCGGGGGTTTGCACATTCAGTACTTC. This translates into CASSEVGGLHIQYF.

This clonotype came up many times. J is TRBJ1-1 and V is TRBV6-5; tentatively, D is TRBD1 (6 bases). Trimming pared 2 bases from V and 3 bases from J, leaving 13 bases between. The CDR3 has 15 amino acids. CDR1 is MNHEY, CDR2 SVGAGI, per germline. CDR3 sequence: CASSYQTRGDTEAFF. DNA for the CDR3: TGTGCCAGCAGTTACCAGACAAGGGGGGACACTGAAGCTTTCTTT.

Ten or more counts support this clonotype. The chain is built from TRBV4-2 and TRBJ2-1; weak D call: TRBD2 (6 bases). Germline V gene sequence: CDR1 LGHNA, CDR2 YNFKEQ. The CDR3 has 17 amino acids. Trimming left V 4 bases short and J 3 bases short, with 19 bases between. Written as DNA, the CDR3 is TGTGCCAGCAGCCCTGTGGGTACGGGAGCACTCTACAATGAGCAGTTCTTC. It is translated as CASSPVGTGALYNEQFF.

This clonotype was detected only a few times. The genes are TRBV18 and TRBJ1-1, with unresolved D. Trimming removed 0 bases at V and 6 bases at J, with 11 bases between. The CDR3 has 14 amino acids. The germline CDR1 and CDR2 sequences are KGHSH and LQKENI. The CDR3, as DNA: TGTGCCAGCTCACCACCAGTGGAGTCTGCTGAAGCTTTCTTT. This gives the protein CASSPPVESAEAFF.

This clonotype was detected many times. CDR3 DNA sequence: TGCGCCAGCAGCTACACCGGGACAGGGTGGAATGAGCAGTTCTTC. Encoded protein: CASSYTGTGWNEQFF. This rearrangement joins TRBV5-1 to TRBJ2-1, with 9 nucleotides matching TRBD1. The CDR3 has 15 amino acids. Germline lookup yields CDR1 SGHRS and CDR2 YFSETQ. After removal of 3 bases from V and 7 bases from J, the junction contained 8 bases not matched to a gene.

This clonotype was detected a few times. The V and J genes are TRBV29-1 and TRBJ1-1; no firm D call. V was cut by 3 bases and J by 1 base, with 9 bases left in between. This CDR3 is built from 13 residues. Germline V CDR1 and CDR2: SQVTM, ANQGSEA. The DNA for the CDR3 is TGCAGCGTTGAGCGGCGGACGAACACTGAAGCTTTCTTT. Amino acid sequence: CSVERRTNTEAFF.

In this sample, this clonotype turned up many times. V and J are TRBV28 and TRBJ1-2, with 10 bases that match TRBD1. The germline V gene encodes CDR1 MDHEN and CDR2 SYDVKM. V lost 7 bases and J lost 8; bases outside the gene matches: 7. The CDR3 sequence is 13 residues long. In DNA, the CDR3 is TGTGCCAGCATGGACAGGGGGTTTGGAGGCTACACCTTC. Translation: CASMDRGFGGYTF.

The chain has TRBV11-1 and TRBJ2-1; maybe TRBD2 (5 bases). V lost 6 bases and J 9 bases, leaving 15 bases between the germline ends. Germline values: CDR1 SGHAT, CDR2 FQDESV (reference sequence). The CDR3 totals 13 residues. CDR3 in DNA: TGTGCCAGCAGACTCTTATCCAGCGGTGAGCAGTTCTTC. Translated: CASRLLSSGEQFF.

This rearrangement joins TRBV7-9 to TRBJ2-7; no clear D gene. Per the germline V gene, CDR1 is SEHNR and CDR2 is FQNEAQ (reference sequence). V was shortened by 6 bases and J by 3 bases, with 12 bases between the two germline ends. CDR3 length: 13 residues. CDR3 bases: TGTGCCAGCAGTTGGACGGTCGGCTACGAGCAGTACTTC. It yields the protein CASSWTVGYEQYF.

This clonotype has at least ten counts. The J gene is TRBJ1-2, the V gene TRBV12-3 or TRBV12-4; D is perhaps TRBD1 (6 bases). The CDR3 spans 12 residues. The V and J ends lost 7 bases and 8 bases respectively, with 14 bases between them. In DNA form, the CDR3 reads TGTGCCAGCACTGAGGACAGAAGGGGCTACACCTTC. As protein: CASTEDRRGYTF.

This clonotype was detected a few times. This chain joins TRBV5-1 and TRBJ1-3; TRBD1 matches 8 bases. There are 14 residues in the CDR3. V lost 0 bases to trimming and J lost 8 bases; unmatched junction nucleotides: 4. The germline CDR1 and CDR2 sequences are SGHRS and YFSETQ. In DNA form, the CDR3 reads TGCGCCAGCAGCTTGGATGGACAGGGAGACACCATATATTTT. Amino acid sequence: CASSLDGQGDTIYF.

This clonotype came up many times. The chain uses TRBV21-1 and TRBJ2-3; whether TRBD2, the table's D call, matches the DNA was not checked. TRBV21-1 constitutes a pseudogene. The CDR3 totals 15 residues. The CDR3 sequence: CASSISGGRADTQYF. In nucleotides, the CDR3 is TGTGCCAGCAGCATCAGCGGGGGGAGGGCAGATACGCAGTATTTT.

DNA of the CDR3: TGTGCCAGCAGCTACCAGACAGGTACCTACGAGCAGTACTTC. Amino acid sequence: CASSYQTGTYEQYF. The genes are TRBV11-2 and TRBJ2-7, with D perhaps matching TRBD1 (6 bases). This CDR3 contains 14 residues. Trimming pared 4 bases from V and 2 bases from J, leaving 12 bases between. Germline CDR1 reads SGHAT; CDR2 reads FQNNGV. The variable domain in full, completed from reference TRBV11-2 and TRBJ2-7, reads EAGVAQSPRYKIIEKRQSVAFWCNPISGHATLYWYQQILGQGPKLLIQFQNNGVVDDSQLPKDRFSAERLKGVDSTLKIQPAKLEDSAVYLCASSYQTGTYEQYFGPGTRLTVT.

This clonotype was detected a few times. The CDR3 sequence: CASRVEQGSEGYTF. CDR3 nucleotides: TGCGCCAGCAGGGTCGAACAGGGGTCAGAAGGCTACACCTTC. The chain has TRBV5-1 and TRBJ1-2; 7 bases are shared with TRBD1. CDR3 length: 14 amino acids. In germline, CDR1 is SGHRS, CDR2 YFSETQ. V trimming: 5 bases; J trimming: 8 bases; junction bases outside the gene matches: 12.

The genes are TRBV7-2 and TRBJ2-4; the D is unclear. The V and J ends lost 2 bases and 1 base respectively, with 15 bases between them. CDR1 SGHTA and CDR2 FQGNSA come from the germline V gene. The CDR3 contains 17 residues. The CDR3 loop reads CASSLPGWPRAKNIQYF. CDR3 in DNA: TGTGCCAGCAGCTTACCCGGCTGGCCCCGGGCCAAAAACATTCAGTACTTC. The whole variable domain, remainder taken from reference TRBV7-2 and TRBJ2-4, is GAGVSQSPSNKVTEKGKDVELRCDPISGHTALYWYRQSLGQGLEFLIYFQGNSAPDKSGLPSDRFSAERTGGSVSTLTIQRTQQEDSAVYLCASSLPGWPRAKNIQYFGAGTRLSVL.

V gene TRBV28 combines with J gene TRBJ1-3; 8 bases agree with TRBD1. Germline lookup yields CDR1 MDHEN and CDR2 SYDVKM. The CDR3 is made up of 15 amino acids. Trimming at V came to 6 bases and at J to 4 bases, leaving 8 bases not matched to a gene. CDR3: CASRTGDRPGNTIYF. The CDR3 nucleotides are TGTGCCAGCAGGACCGGGGACAGGCCGGGAAACACCATATATTTT.

This sequence joins TRBV7-2 and TRBJ2-2; D is perhaps TRBD2 (6 bases). Between the trimmed V and J ends, which lost 10 bases and 6 bases, there was a span of 12 bases. CDR3 size: 12 residues. The V gene's germline CDR1 is SGHTA and CDR2 FQGNSA. CDR3 nucleotide sequence: TGTGCCACCTGGAGGGGTTCCGGGGAGCTGTTTTTT. As protein: CATWRGSGELFF. The whole variable domain, remainder taken from reference TRBV7-2 and TRBJ2-2, is GAGVSQSPSNKVTEKGKDVELRCDPISGHTALYWYRQSLGQGLEFLIYFQGNSAPDKSGLPSDRFSAERTGGSVSTLTIQRTQQEDSAVYLCATWRGSGELFFGEGSRLTVL.

The chain employs TRBV7-2 and TRBJ1-1, with D tentatively TRBD1 (6 bases). V lost 2 bases, J lost 4 bases, and 8 bases lay in between. The CDR3 covers 13 residues. Germline CDR1 and CDR2: SGHTA and FQGNSA. The CDR3 DNA reads TGTGCCAGCAGCTTAAACAGGGCCACTGAAGCTTTCTTT. It specifies CASSLNRATEAFF.

This sequence joins TRBV20-1 and TRBJ2-3, with D unclear. Trimming left V 2 bases short and J 2 bases short, with 20 bases between. The CDR3 extends over 17 amino acids. Germline V gene data show CDR1 as DFQATT and CDR2 as SNEGSKA (reference sequence). The chain's CDR3 is CSARLTRRATNTDTQYF. In DNA, the CDR3 is TGCAGTGCTAGATTAACCCGCCGAGCGACGAACACAGATACGCAGTATTTT.

The table lists this clonotype with many counts. The chain carries TRBV7-8 and TRBJ1-1; D ambiguous. The CDR3 is 13 amino acids. The germline V and J ends were trimmed by 5 bases and 4 bases, with 11 bases remaining between them. The germline CDR1 and CDR2 sequences are SGHVS and FQNEAQ. The CDR3 DNA is TGTGCCAGCAGCCCCCGAGTAGGCACTGAAGCTTTCTTT. Protein sequence: CASSPRVGTEAFF.

The DNA of the CDR3 is TGCAGTGCTAGGTCTAGCGTGGGCACAGATACGCAGTATTTT. Protein product: CSARSSVGTDTQYF. J is TRBJ2-3 and V is TRBV20-1; tentative D call: TRBD2 (6 bases). V was pared by 3 bases and J by 1 base, with 11 bases between. Germline values: CDR1 DFQATT, CDR2 SNEGSKA (reference sequence). CDR3 length equals 14 residues.

This clonotype turned up a few times. CDR3 amino acids: CSARDRLNGYSNQPQHF. CDR3 in DNA: TGCAGTGCTAGAGATCGCCTTAACGGATATAGCAATCAGCCCCAGCATTTT. V usage is TRBV20-1 and J usage is TRBJ1-5; unclear D gene. The V end lost 0 bases, the J end lost 0 bases, and 15 bases lay between the germline ends. Germline V gene sequence: CDR1 DFQATT, CDR2 SNEGSKA (reference sequence). The CDR3 contains 17 residues.

This clonotype was found a few times. The chain recombines TRBV7-2 with TRBJ1-2, with D hard to call. Germline V gene sequence: CDR1 SGHTA, CDR2 FQGNSA. The V end lost 2 bases, the J end lost 8 bases, and 15 bases lay between the germline ends. The CDR3 is made up of 14 amino acids. The CDR3 protein is CASSLTLHLGGYTF. The CDR3 DNA reads as TGTGCCAGCAGCTTAACCCTTCATTTGGGGGGCTACACCTTC.